This TCR beta chain emerged from a study of T cells after yellow fever vaccination (dated by TCRdb to the late 2010s). Broadly, across the study: The SMART-Seq v4 Ultra Low Input RNA kit was used to prepare libraries from fractions with low cell numbers. Two healthy male donors, one aged 18 to 29 and one aged 30 to 39 years, were included in the cohort. Bulk TCR alpha and beta repertoires were sequenced longitudinally to track T-cell clones before and after primary and booster YFV17D yellow fever vaccination. Bulk PBMC replicates and cell subsets were isolated from blood drawn at multiple timepoints before and after both primary and secondary immunization. Results and caveats for the whole study, not just this receptor: Because only a couple of donors were included in the study, the extent to which the findings can be generalized is limited. Computational filtering was needed because FACS-sorted repertoires could contain abundant contaminating clonotypes from the bulk population. Compared with the primary T-cell response, the secondary T-cell response was faster but weaker, reaching its peak on day 5 rather than on day 15. A small fraction of clonotypes appeared in both the CD4 and CD8 compartments, likely as a result of convergent recombination. Most clones expanded after primary vaccination (about 95% of CD4 and 80% to 90% of CD8) were re-detected after the booster, suggesting that broad memory maintenance occurred.

What the treatment or condition label conveys for this sample: live attenuated yellow fever vaccine strain. Two biological replicates of bulk PBMCs were collected at each blood-draw timepoint. A standard Ficoll-Paque protocol was used to isolate PBMCs from peripheral blood. TriZol was used to extract RNA from bulk PBMCs, from CD4 and CD8 fractions, and from dextramer-positive and dextramer-negative fractions. This clonotype was counted only a few times. The antigen this receptor binds is unknown. Per-base qualities were not stored, and no clone one base away is much larger. The CDR3 contains 13 residues, cysteine and phenylalanine counted. The read is trimmed to its CDR3 DNA, 39 bases read in frame from base 1. Trimming at the junction amounts to 6 bases on V and 3 bases on J, and the germline ends lie 9 bases apart. CDR1 and CDR2, looked up from the germline V gene, are SGHRS and YFSETQ. TCR cDNA was synthesized by 5'RACE template switching, through which a universal primer site and unique molecular identifiers were introduced. Priming of cDNA synthesis was performed from both the TCR alpha and TCR beta constant segments. Two PCR steps were used to amplify libraries, with sample barcodes and sequencing adapters being added in the second step. Sequencing of libraries was done on Illumina HiSeq 2500 (2x100 bp) or NovaSeq (2x150 bp). The authors processed their data as follows. MIGEC handled demultiplexing of reads and collapsing into UMI consensus sequences, while MiXCR performed V(D)J alignment. Vaccine-responding clonotypes were identified with edgeR using replicate PBMC samples, with FDR below 0.01 and a log2 fold change above 5 up to day 15 being required. Each bulk clonotype was labeled CD4 or CD8 based on which sequenced repertoire, CD4 or CD8, contained the clonotype at higher abundance. TCRdb handled the public reads itself, with Q25 trimming in fastp and clone calling in MiXCR, and kept productive beta chains. Under each unique CDR3 protein, matching rows form one entry showing the most common genes and DNA. The V and J calls and clone size are TCRdb's, not the authors'. The table for this sample lists 450,000 to 650,000 distinct CDR3 sequences; approximately 12% of them were counted only once. The top ten clones comprise around 15% of the sample.

The clonotype was recovered from a man aged 25 to 40 who received the YFV17D yellow fever vaccine. Sequencing was performed on PBMCs, taken on the day of the yellow fever booster vaccination. The sequence links TRBV5-1 to TRBJ1-4; D gene: possibly TRBD1, on 6 matching bases. The nucleotides read TGCGCCAGCAACCAGGGGCCTAATGAAAAACTGTTTTTT. Its translation is CASNQGPNEKLFF. The entire variable domain, with the stretches around the CDR3 drawn from the reference TRBV5-1 and TRBJ1-4 proteins, is KAGVTQTPRYLIKTRGQQVTLSCSPISGHRSVSWYQQTPGQGLQFLFEYFSETQRNKGNFPGRFSGRQFSNSRSEMNVSTLELGDSALYLCASNQGPNEKLFFGSGTQLSVL.